The 29 T cell receptor beta chains in this list originate from one sample, sequenced in a study of blood T cell repertoires in COVID-19 (dated by TCRdb to 2019 to 2021). Libraries were constructed by the immunoSEQ multiplex PCR assay. TCRdb limited this immuneACCESS table to in-frame rearrangements with V and J called. A share of clones is missing; checked studies link under half to unresolved V genes, and the rest is unexplained. The sample has hundreds of thousands of clones on record, more than 80% of them singletons. The ten largest clonotypes hold 10% of the sample. Material: peripheral blood. The receptor source for this set is a woman at least 80 years old with acute or convalescent COVID-19.

This clone was seen more than once but under ten times. The V and J genes are TRBV15 and TRBJ2-7, with D possibly TRBD2 on 6 matching bases. V was pared by 5 bases and J by 4 bases, with 15 bases between. Germline V lookup: CDR1 LNHNV, CDR2 YYDKDF (reference sequence). CDR3 size: 14 residues. DNA of the CDR3: TGTGCCACCAGCTCGGGCGGGGTTCAGTACGAGCAGTACTTC. Translation: CATSSGGVQYEQYF. Full variable domain (outside the CDR3, taken from reference TRBV15 and TRBJ2-7): DAMVIQNPRYQVTQFGKPVTLSCSQTLNHNVMYWYQQKSSQAPKLLFHYYDKDFNNEADTPDNFQSRRPNTSFCFLDIRSPGLGDTAMYLCATSSGGVQYEQYFGPGTRLTVT.

J is TRBJ1-5 and V is TRBV19, with 7 bases fitting TRBD1. The J segment lost 4 bases and the V segment lost 4 bases, leaving 7 bases of the junction unmatched. CDR1 LNHDA and CDR2 SQIVND come from the germline V gene (reference sequence). This CDR3 comprises 15 residues. CDR3 amino acids: CASSRAGTENQPQHF. The CDR3 DNA reads as TGTGCCAGTAGTAGGGCCGGGACAGAAAATCAGCCCCAGCATTTT.

The V gene is TRBV5-1, the J gene TRBJ2-1, with 13 bases lining up with TRBD2. V gave up 8 bases and J gave up 2 bases; unmatched junction bases: 13. The CDR3 spans 18 residues. Germline values: CDR1 SGHRS, CDR2 YFSETQ. CDR3 residues: CASSRLAGGSLTYNEQFF. The CDR3 DNA is TGCGCCAGTTCTAGACTAGCGGGAGGTTCCCTGACCTACAATGAGCAGTTCTTC.

The rearrangement joins TRBV29-1 to TRBJ1-2; D possibly corresponds to TRBD1 (6 bases). Looked up from germline, CDR1 is SQVTM and CDR2 is ANQGSEA. Between the trimmed V and J ends, which lost 4 bases and 8 bases, there was a span of 17 bases. CDR3 length equals 13 residues. CDR3 loop: CSVAGRNREGYTF. In nucleotides, the CDR3 is TGCAGCGTTGCTGGCCGAAACAGGGAAGGCTACACCTTC.

This clone was counted a single time. The rearrangement links TRBV19 to TRBJ1-2, with D perhaps TRBD1 (5 bases). The CDR3 is 15 amino acids. Trimming shortened V by 2 bases and J by 1 base, and 11 bases separated the two germline ends. The germline V gene has CDR1 LNHDA and CDR2 SQIVND (reference sequence). The CDR3 DNA follows: TGTGCCAGTAGTATATGGCAGGGAAATAACTATGGCTACACCTTC. Protein product: CASSIWQGNNYGYTF.

V is TRBV30 and J is TRBJ2-2; 10 positions match TRBD2. Looked up from germline, CDR1 is GTSNPN and CDR2 is SVGIG (reference sequence). The CDR3 is 13 amino acids. V shed 8 bases, J shed 6 bases, and the junction held 6 bases outside the gene matches. Here the CDR3 reads CALAGANAGELFF. The DNA for the CDR3 is TGTGCCCTAGCGGGGGCTAACGCCGGGGAGCTGTTTTTT.

CDR3 nucleotides: TGTGCCAGCAGCTTAGGAGACAGTCTCTACGAGCAGTACTTC. As protein: CASSLGDSLYEQYF. This chain connects TRBV11-2 to TRBJ2-7; tentatively, D is TRBD1 (5 bases). CDR3 length: 14 residues. Trimming stripped 1 base from V and 3 bases from J, with 10 bases between. Germline V lookup: CDR1 SGHAT, CDR2 FQNNGV.

The gene calls are TRBV30 and TRBJ2-3; TRBD1 matches at 7 bases. CDR3 length: 16 residues. Germline lookup yields CDR1 GTSNPN and CDR2 SVGIG (reference sequence). Trimming took 3 bases from V and 5 from J; bases not matched to a gene: 14. The CDR3 bases are TGTGCCTGGAGGCACCCAGGGACAGCCTTCGTAGATACGCAGTATTTT. Translated, it gives CAWRHPGTAFVDTQYF.

The chain uses TRBV19 and TRBJ2-7; TRBD2 agrees at 8 bases. CDR1 and CDR2 (germline): LNHDA, SQIVND (reference sequence). Germline trimming cut 7 bases from V and 6 bases from J; bases unmatched to any gene: 11. The CDR3 consists of 14 residues. The CDR3 DNA follows: TGTGCCAGTACCCCGGGACTAGTGGATGGCGAGCAGTACTTC. This gives the protein CASTPGLVDGEQYF.

V and J are TRBV5-1 and TRBJ1-5; the D gene is possibly TRBD1 (5 bases). Trimming cost V 5 bases and J 6 bases, with 15 bases left between them. Germline V lookup: CDR1 SGHRS, CDR2 YFSETQ. This CDR3 contains 14 residues. The CDR3 nucleotides are TGCGCCAGCAGAGACAGCGAGCTCGGTCAGCCCCAGCATTTT. Its translation is CASRDSELGQPQHF.

Of note for this clone: At the DNA level, this CDR3 is encoded by other sequences in the same sample as well. The V call is TRBV5-1, the J call TRBJ2-7; D not resolved. Germline V gene data show CDR1 as SGHRS and CDR2 as YFSETQ. The CDR3 is 13 residues long. V lost 3 bases and J 0 bases, leaving 7 bases between the germline ends. In nucleotides, the CDR3 is TGCGCCAGCAGCTCCGATAGCTCCTACGAGCAGTACTTC. Encoded protein: CASSSDSSYEQYF.

The V call is TRBV6-1, the J call TRBJ1-5; D perhaps matches TRBD1 (6 bases). CDR1 and CDR2 from the germline V gene are MNHNS and SASEGT. This CDR3 comprises 16 residues. Trimming took off 0 bases at V and 6 bases at J, with 15 bases between the two ends. The CDR3 DNA reads as TGTGCCAGCAGTGAAGCCTGGGGGGGGGCAAGTCAGCCCCAGCATTTT. Its translation: CASSEAWGGASQPQHF.

The V call is TRBV27, the J call TRBJ2-7; D gene ambiguous. V was shortened by 6 bases and J by 3 bases, with 18 bases between the two germline ends. This CDR3 is 15 amino acids long. Germline V gene data show CDR1 as MNHEY and CDR2 as SMNVEV (reference sequence). In DNA, the CDR3 is TGTGCCAGCAGACCGATTGAAGCTGCTGGCTACGAGCAGTACTTC. Encoded protein: CASRPIEAAGYEQYF.

The chain has TRBV7-2 and TRBJ2-1; D remains unclear. This CDR3 comprises 14 residues. V was pared by 5 bases and J by 8 bases, with 16 bases between. From germline, CDR1 is SGHTA and CDR2 FQGNSA. The CDR3 protein is CASSLNLGSDEQFF. CDR3 DNA sequence: TGTGCCAGCAGCCTCAATCTAGGCTCGGATGAGCAGTTCTTC. The entire variable domain, with the rest obtained from reference TRBV7-2 and TRBJ2-1, is as follows: GAGVSQSPSNKVTEKGKDVELRCDPISGHTALYWYRQSLGQGLEFLIYFQGNSAPDKSGLPSDRFSAERTGGSVSTLTIQRTQQEDSAVYLCASSLNLGSDEQFFGPGTRLTVL.

CDR3 region: CASSSLGGSYNSPLHF. The CDR3 DNA is TGTGCCAGCAGCTCTCTAGGGGGCTCTTATAATTCACCCCTCCACTTT. V gene TRBV7-2 combines with J gene TRBJ1-6, with 7 bases identical to TRBD1. The CDR3 is 16 amino acids. The V gene end was trimmed by 4 bases and the J gene end by 4 bases; junction bases not matched to a gene: 7. Germline V gene data show CDR1 as SGHTA and CDR2 as FQGNSA.

The chain employs TRBV7-2 and TRBJ1-5, with a tentative D call TRBD1 (5 bases). V was clipped by 2 bases and J by 4 bases, with 12 bases between them. Germline-derived CDR1 and CDR2 are SGHTA and FQGNSA. The CDR3 is 15 residues long. CDR3 region: CASSLWAGNNQPQHF. The DNA for the CDR3 is TGTGCCAGCAGCTTATGGGCAGGGAATAATCAGCCCCAGCATTTT.

This clone turned up a few times. The gene calls are TRBV18 and TRBJ1-1; 7 nucleotides match TRBD1. The germline gives CDR1 KGHSH, CDR2 LQKENI. The CDR3 contains 18 residues. With 1 base clipped from V and 3 bases from J, the junction kept 14 bases outside the gene matches. CDR3 sequence (DNA): TGTGCCAGCTCACCACGGGCACCGTCACAGGGGACGGACACTGAAGCTTTCTTT. This encodes CASSPRAPSQGTDTEAFF.

This sequence joins TRBV28 and TRBJ2-7, with unresolved D. Germline lookup yields CDR1 MDHEN and CDR2 SYDVKM. Between the trimmed V and J ends, which lost 4 bases and 3 bases, there was a span of 4 bases. The CDR3 length is 11 residues. The DNA for the CDR3 is TGTGCCAGCAGTTCCCACTACGAGCAGTACTTC. Its translation is CASSSHYEQYF. The full variable domain, its missing parts supplied by reference TRBV28 and TRBJ2-7, is DVKVTQSSRYLVKRTGEKVFLECVQDMDHENMFWYRQDPGLGLRLIYFSYDVKMKEKGDIPEGYSVSREKKERFSLILESASTNQTSMYLCASSSHYEQYFGPGTRLTVT.

A note on this clone: Other DNA sequences from this sample encode an identical CDR3 as well. The V gene is TRBV6-5, the J gene TRBJ1-5, with a possible D match to TRBD1 (5 bases). The germline gives CDR1 MNHEY, CDR2 SVGAGI. The CDR3 runs to 13 residues. V was trimmed by 5 bases and J by 4 bases, leaving 9 bases between them. Written as DNA, the CDR3 is TGTGCCAGCAGTCGAGACAGTAATCAGCCCCAGCATTTT. It translates to CASSRDSNQPQHF.

This chain links TRBV21-1 with TRBJ2-7; the listed D gene, TRBD1, was not tested against the DNA. TRBV21-1 is a pseudogene locus. There are 16 residues in the CDR3. The CDR3 here is CASSKVSRDRPYEQYF. CDR3 coding DNA: TGTGCCAGCAGCAAAGTTTCTCGAGACAGACCCTACGAGCAGTACTTC.

V and J are TRBV2 and TRBJ2-1; possibly TRBD2 for D (5 bases). CDR3 size: 14 residues. Germline CDR1 and CDR2: SNHLY and FYNNEI. Trimming shortened V by 6 bases and J by 10 bases, and 19 bases separated the two germline ends. The CDR3 region has the DNA TGTGCCAGCAGGGTCCACCTAGGAGGTGACGAGCAGTTCTTC. As protein: CASRVHLGGDEQFF.

CDR3 region: CASSLRLVDNEQFF. As DNA, the CDR3 is TGTGCCAGCAGCCTCCGACTAGTTGACAATGAGCAGTTCTTC. V usage is TRBV9 and J usage is TRBJ2-1; tentatively, D is TRBD2 (6 bases). This CDR3 has 14 amino acids. Germline V gene sequence: CDR1 SGDLS, CDR2 YYNGEE. Trimming cost V 4 bases and J 5 bases, with 13 bases left between them.

The chain links TRBV7-3 to TRBJ1-1; 7 positions match TRBD1. CDR3 size: 14 residues. Unmatched junction bases numbered 3, after V lost 5 bases and J lost 0 bases. CDR1 is SGHTA, CDR2 FQGTGA, per germline. The CDR3 DNA is TGTGCCAGCAGCACGACAGGGCTGAACACTGAAGCTTTCTTT. It is translated as CASSTTGLNTEAFF.

The V gene is TRBV24-1, the J gene TRBJ2-3, with D possibly TRBD2 on 5 matching bases. The germline CDR1 and CDR2 sequences are KGHDR and SFDVKD. The CDR3 contains 13 residues. Trimming removed 7 bases at V and 5 bases at J, with 12 bases between. CDR3 nucleotides: TGTGCCACCAGCCGGCTAGCTGGAGATACGCAGTATTTT. This sequence encodes CATSRLAGDTQYF.

This clone was seen just once. V is TRBV5-1 and J is TRBJ2-7; 11 bases are a match to TRBD2. V lost 4 bases, J lost 5 bases, and 14 bases stayed unmatched. The CDR3 is made up of 17 amino acids. CDR1 is SGHRS and CDR2 is YFSETQ in the germline V gene. CDR3 region: CASSRGLADPGADEQYF. As DNA, the CDR3 is TGCGCCAGCAGCCGGGGACTAGCGGACCCAGGGGCCGACGAGCAGTACTTC.

The rearrangement joins TRBV20-1 to TRBJ1-2; 9 bases are shared with TRBD1. CDR3 size: 11 residues. The germline CDR1 and CDR2 sequences are DFQATT and SNEGSKA (reference sequence). V lost 8 bases to trimming and J lost 7 bases; unmatched junction nucleotides: 5. CDR3: CSLDRGRGYTF. CDR3 sequence (DNA): TGCAGTCTGGACAGGGGACGTGGCTACACCTTC.

The table lists this clone with a few counts. This chain uses TRBV7-2 with TRBJ1-2; D is uncertain. Trimming pared 6 bases from V and 4 bases from J, leaving 21 bases between. The CDR3 consists of 16 residues. Germline-derived CDR1 and CDR2 are SGHTA and FQGNSA. The CDR3 reads CASRIIHREGSYGYTF. CDR3 in DNA: TGTGCCAGCAGGATCATCCATCGAGAGGGAAGCTATGGCTACACCTTC.

This sequence joins TRBV14 and TRBJ1-1, with D possibly matching TRBD1 (5 bases). CDR1 SGHDN and CDR2 FVKESK come from the germline V gene. The length of the CDR3 is 15 residues. V shed 0 bases and J shed 5 bases, with 13 bases lying between them. The CDR3 region is CASSQDQGGVTEAFF. The CDR3 DNA reads TGTGCCAGCAGCCAAGATCAGGGCGGGGTGACTGAAGCTTTCTTT.

The CDR3 DNA is TGTGCCAGCAGCTTGCGACAGGGGAACACCGGGGAGCTGTTTTTT. Amino acids: CASSLRQGNTGELFF. The rearrangement joins TRBV7-2 to TRBJ2-2, with TRBD1 matching over 7 bases. The J segment lost 1 base and the V segment lost 3 bases, leaving 2 bases of the junction unmatched. This CDR3 comprises 15 residues. In germline, CDR1 is SGHTA, CDR2 FQGNSA.